These 31 T cell receptor beta chains originate from one sample sequenced in a study of T cells in Graves' hyperthyroidism and ophthalmopathy. RNA transcripts yielded amplified TCR beta CDR3 regions. Using the HTBI primer set, a first-round RT-PCR was run on the TCR CDR3. MiXCR, applied by TCRdb to the multiplex PCR reads, yields one record per CDR3 protein. This table holds around 690,000 distinct CDR3 sequences, under 25% found once. Sequenced input: blood. Every receptor here comes from a man aged 25-45 years with Graves' ophthalmopathy.

This clonotype has just a few counts. V usage is TRBV5-4 and J usage is TRBJ2-1; D is ambiguous. Trimming shortened V by 0 bases and J by 8 bases, and 9 bases separated the two germline ends. The CDR3 has 13 amino acids. Per germline, CDR1 SGHNT and CDR2 YYREEE (reference sequence). The CDR3 DNA sequence: TGTGCCAGCAGCTTGGCGCATTTCGATGAGCAGTTCTTC. Translation: CASSLAHFDEQFF.

This clonotype was detected only a few times. The rearrangement uses TRBV28 and TRBJ2-6, with 7 bases fitting TRBD1. This CDR3 has 19 amino acids. Germline CDR1 reads MDHEN; CDR2 reads SYDVKM. V shed 6 bases, J shed 2 bases, and the junction held 16 bases outside the gene matches. CDR3 bases: TGTGCCAGCAGCCTTAATTTAGGGGGCAAAAACGCTGGGGCCAACGTCCTGACTTTC. As protein: CASSLNLGGKNAGANVLTF.

This clonotype was found a few times. The rearrangement uses TRBV7-2 and TRBJ2-5, with 13 bases matching TRBD2. CDR3 length: 18 amino acids. Looked up from germline, CDR1 is SGHTA and CDR2 is FQGNSA. J lost 3 bases, V lost 5 bases, and 12 bases had no gene match. The chain's CDR3 is CASSPPAGGLAGEETQYF. In nucleotides, the CDR3 is TGTGCCAGCAGCCCACCCGCCGGCGGACTAGCGGGAGAAGAGACCCAGTACTTC.

This chain joins TRBV28 and TRBJ2-1; D gene ambiguous. Trimming shortened V by 4 bases and J by 7 bases, and 14 bases separated the two germline ends. The V gene's germline CDR1 is MDHEN and CDR2 SYDVKM. This CDR3 is 14 amino acids long. The CDR3 DNA follows: TGTGCCAGCAGTTCCCAATCATACTTGAATGAGCAGTTCTTC. This encodes CASSSQSYLNEQFF.

The J gene is TRBJ2-7, the V gene TRBV18; no clear D gene. Germline V gene sequence: CDR1 KGHSH, CDR2 LQKENI. V lost 2 bases, J lost 6 bases, and 20 bases lay in between. The CDR3 length is 16 residues. The CDR3: CASSPNSNSALSEQYF. The CDR3 DNA reads as TGTGCCAGCTCACCAAATTCCAATTCGGCCTTAAGCGAGCAGTACTTC.

The chain combines TRBV27 with TRBJ2-3; perhaps TRBD1 as D (6 bases). The V gene's germline CDR1 is MNHEY and CDR2 SMNVEV (reference sequence). Deletions cut 2 bases from V and 0 bases from J, with 9 bases between. The CDR3 spans 15 residues. The CDR3 protein is CASSLGTTSTDTQYF. CDR3 nucleotide sequence: TGTGCCAGCAGTTTAGGGACAACTAGCACAGATACGCAGTATTTT.

The chain combines TRBV6-1 with TRBJ2-3; D is unclear. CDR3 length equals 15 residues. CDR1 is MNHNS, CDR2 SASEGT, per germline. V gave up 5 bases and J gave up 0 bases, with 12 bases separating them. CDR3 coding DNA: TGTGCCAGCAGTCCTCGCGCCCCTAGCACAGATACGCAGTATTTT. Translated, it gives CASSPRAPSTDTQYF.

This clonotype was counted a single time. This chain links TRBV4-1 with TRBJ1-1; D not resolved. The CDR3 covers 18 residues. V was cut by 4 bases and J by 1 base, with 22 bases left in between. The V gene's germline CDR1 is MGHRA and CDR2 YSYEKL. The CDR3 spells CASSPIGRERVRNTEAFF. DNA for the CDR3: TGCGCCAGCAGCCCCATAGGGCGAGAAAGGGTGAGGAACACTGAAGCTTTCTTT.

V usage is TRBV10-2 and J usage is TRBJ2-7, with D hard to call. The CDR3 runs 14 residues. Trimming shortened V by 0 bases and J by 4 bases, and 10 bases separated the two germline ends. CDR1 is WSHSY and CDR2 is SAAADI in the germline V gene. For the CDR3, the DNA is TGCGCCAGCAGTGAGTCCGGACCCAGGTACGAGCAGTACTTC. Its protein product is CASSESGPRYEQYF.

This clonotype showed up many times. The chain couples TRBV27 to TRBJ2-7; the D gene is possibly TRBD2 (5 bases). The V end was cut by 3 bases, the J end by 2 bases, with 8 bases between. Germline CDR1 reads MNHEY; CDR2 reads SMNVEV (reference sequence). The CDR3 spans 13 residues. CDR3 coding DNA: TGTGCCAGCAGTTTCCGGGAAACCTACGAGCAGTACTTC. Translated: CASSFRETYEQYF.

This clonotype was detected many times. The chain carries TRBV11-2 and TRBJ1-4; D remains unclear. V was pared by 0 bases and J by 0 bases, with 5 bases between. Germline-derived CDR1 and CDR2 are SGHAT and FQNNGV. There are 15 residues in the CDR3. The CDR3 DNA reads as TGTGCCAGCAGCTTAGAAACCACAACTAATGAAAAACTGTTTTTT. This gives the protein CASSLETTTNEKLFF.

This clonotype was observed once. A junction boundary mismatches the germline segment, possibly from a read error. The chain joins TRBV24-1 to TRBJ1-5; perhaps TRBD1 as D (6 bases). The V gene's germline CDR1 is KGHDR and CDR2 SFDVKD. The CDR3 is made up of 15 amino acids. The CDR3 reads CASSPNPDRSQPQHF. The CDR3 DNA reads as TGTGCCAGCAGTCCAAACCCCGACAGGAGTCAGCCCCAGCATTTT.

CDR3: CASSIAVGTGGEKLFF. As DNA, the CDR3 is TGCGCCAGCAGCATAGCAGTCGGGACAGGGGGAGAAAAACTGTTTTTT. The chain combines TRBV5-1 with TRBJ1-4; 11 nucleotides line up with TRBD1. The germline V gene encodes CDR1 SGHRS and CDR2 YFSETQ. V lost 4 bases to trimming and J lost 8 bases; unmatched junction nucleotides: 10. The CDR3 loop spans 16 amino acids.

The gene calls are TRBV6-1 and TRBJ2-7; the match to TRBD2 covers 10 bases. V shed 1 base, J shed 3 bases, and the junction held 3 bases outside the gene matches. The CDR3 covers 15 residues. In germline, CDR1 is MNHNS, CDR2 SASEGT. As DNA, the CDR3 is TGTGCCAGCAGTGAAGAAAGGACTAGCGGCTACGAGCAGTACTTC. This sequence encodes CASSEERTSGYEQYF.

This clonotype was detected a few times. J is TRBJ2-5 and V is TRBV15; D possibly corresponds to TRBD1 (5 bases). The germline V and J ends were trimmed by 5 bases and 5 bases, with 24 bases remaining between them. Germline loops: CDR1 LNHNV, CDR2 YYDKDF (reference sequence). CDR3 length equals 17 residues. The CDR3 DNA sequence: TGTGCCACCAGCGGACAACGCCAGCGACGTTTTAGTGAGACCCAGTACTTC. Its protein product is CATSGQRQRRFSETQYF.

The chain links TRBV3-1 to TRBJ2-1, with no clear D. Germline V gives CDR1 LGHDT, CDR2 YNNKEL (reference sequence). V dropped 0 bases and J dropped 5 bases, with 14 bases sitting between them. The CDR3 consists of 16 residues. The CDR3 DNA reads as TGTGCCAGCAGCCAAGATTTCACCGGCCCTCACAATGAGCAGTTCTTC. As protein: CASSQDFTGPHNEQFF.

This rearrangement joins TRBV12-3 or TRBV12-4 to TRBJ1-4, with TRBD1 identical over 7 bases. This CDR3 comprises 15 residues. The V segment lost 4 bases and the J segment 7 bases; nucleotides outside the gene matches: 9. The CDR3 coding sequence is TGTGCCAGCAGTTCCCGACAGGGAATGGGTGAAAAACTGTTTTTT. It specifies CASSSRQGMGEKLFF.

This clonotype was seen a few times. This chain links TRBV12-3 or TRBV12-4 with TRBJ2-3; no definite D call. The CDR3 runs 15 residues. V lost 6 bases and J 3 bases, leaving 16 bases between the germline ends. CDR3 region: CASSPDQMGTDTQYF. CDR3 nucleotide sequence: TGTGCCAGCAGCCCGGATCAGATGGGAACAGATACGCAGTATTTT.

This clonotype was recorded at least ten times. Germline and junction disagree at one end, which may indicate a read error. The chain joins TRBV28 to TRBJ1-1; no clear D. Germline V CDR1 and CDR2: MDHEN, SYDVKM. The length of the CDR3 is 12 residues. CDR3 protein: CASGFANREAFF. CDR3 DNA: TGTGCCAGCGGTTTTGCGAACCGTGAAGCTTTCTTT.

This clonotype has more than one count but fewer than ten. This sequence joins TRBV11-2 and TRBJ1-4; D unresolved. Looked up from germline, CDR1 is SGHAT and CDR2 is FQNNGV. Trimming left V 5 bases short and J 3 bases short, with 13 bases between. This CDR3 is built from 15 residues. This chain's CDR3 is CASSVTWGANEKLFF. In nucleotides, the CDR3 is TGTGCCAGCAGCGTAACCTGGGGTGCTAATGAAAAACTGTTTTTT.

In this sample, this clonotype turned up a few times. This sequence joins TRBV7-2 and TRBJ1-6; TRBD1 matches 7 bases. CDR1 SGHTA and CDR2 FQGNSA come from the germline V gene. V was clipped by 6 bases and J by 6 bases; unmatched bases: 8. The CDR3 covers 15 residues. In DNA form, the CDR3 reads TGTGCCAGCAGTCTTGACAGGGTTCGTAATTCACCCCTCCACTTT. Its translation is CASSLDRVRNSPLHF.

In its sample, this clonotype was seen a few times. CDR3 nucleotide sequence: TGCGCCAGCAGCCGGGGGGGAGCGGGAGGACCAGATACGCAGTATTTT. It encodes CASSRGGAGGPDTQYF. V is TRBV5-1 and J is TRBJ2-3, with TRBD2 identical over 9 bases. The CDR3 spans 16 residues. The germline gives CDR1 SGHRS, CDR2 YFSETQ. J was trimmed by 4 bases and V by 4 bases; bases with no gene match: 10.

The sample holds many counts of this clonotype. The rearrangement uses TRBV6-1 and TRBJ2-7; TRBD2 is a possible D gene (5 bases). The CDR3 has 15 amino acids. CDR1 and CDR2 from the germline V gene are MNHNS and SASEGT. V dropped 5 bases and J dropped 5 bases, with 19 bases sitting between them. Here the CDR3 reads CASSYAGVRSNEQYF. For the CDR3, the DNA is TGTGCCAGCAGTTACGCCGGGGTTAGGTCCAACGAGCAGTACTTC.

The V gene is TRBV12-3 or TRBV12-4, the J gene TRBJ2-7; 7 bases agree with TRBD1. CDR3 size: 15 residues. Trimming cost V 6 bases and J 2 bases; bases outside gene matches: 10. The CDR3 spells CASSRSGTAAYEQYF. CDR3 nucleotide sequence: TGTGCCAGCAGCAGATCCGGGACAGCAGCCTACGAGCAGTACTTC.

This clonotype was seen ten or more times. CDR3 bases: TGCGCCAGCAGCCTGGACAGGGTCTATGGCTACACCTTC. It translates to CASSLDRVYGYTF. The chain employs TRBV5-1 and TRBJ1-2, with 8 bases aligning to TRBD1. CDR3 length: 13 amino acids. V dropped 4 bases and J dropped 4; count of bases not matched to a gene: 3. Germline V lookup: CDR1 SGHRS, CDR2 YFSETQ. The full variable domain, with the rest looked up from reference TRBV5-1 and TRBJ1-2, is KAGVTQTPRYLIKTRGQQVTLSCSPISGHRSVSWYQQTPGQGLQFLFEYFSETQRNKGNFPGRFSGRQFSNSRSEMNVSTLELGDSALYLCASSLDRVYGYTFGSGTRLTVV.

This clonotype was picked up many times. The chain is built from TRBV12-3 or TRBV12-4 and TRBJ1-5, with 7 bases identical to TRBD1. CDR3 length equals 14 residues. V shed 2 bases and J 6 bases; nucleotides not matched to a gene: 4. CDR3 loop: CASSLSTGSQPQHF. The CDR3 nucleotides read TGTGCCAGCAGTTTATCGACAGGGAGTCAGCCCCAGCATTTT.

The V call is TRBV30, the J call TRBJ1-2; D remains unclear. Germline V gene lookup returns CDR1 GTSNPN and CDR2 SVGIG (reference sequence). Trimming took off 4 bases at V and 4 bases at J, with 16 bases between the two ends. CDR3 length: 14 amino acids. The CDR3 spells CAWKGGDAGYGYTF. DNA for the CDR3: TGTGCCTGGAAAGGAGGAGACGCAGGCTATGGCTACACCTTC.

This clonotype turned up a few times. This sequence joins TRBV20-1 and TRBJ2-1; 7 bases line up with TRBD2. Germline V CDR1 and CDR2: DFQATT, SNEGSKA (reference sequence). The CDR3 has 15 residues. V was clipped by 6 bases and J by 6 bases; unmatched bases: 14. CDR3 residues: CSAVAGGLSGNEQFF. The CDR3 bases are TGCAGTGCAGTAGCGGGTGGACTATCTGGCAATGAGCAGTTCTTC.

The chain uses TRBV6-5 and TRBJ2-3, with D possibly matching TRBD2 (6 bases). V dropped 2 bases and J dropped 0 bases, with 12 bases sitting between them. This CDR3 comprises 16 residues. Germline loops: CDR1 MNHEY, CDR2 SVGAGI. The CDR3 is CASSYNSGTSTDTQYF. CDR3 DNA: TGTGCCAGCAGTTACAATAGCGGAACTAGCACAGATACGCAGTATTTT.

This clonotype was detected only a few times. The genes are TRBV18 and TRBJ1-4; 7 nucleotides line up with TRBD1. V lost 5 bases, J lost 2 bases, and 2 bases stayed unmatched. Germline values: CDR1 KGHSH, CDR2 LQKENI. This CDR3 has 14 residues. CDR3: CASSIQGTNEKLFF. The CDR3, as DNA: TGTGCCAGCTCAATACAGGGGACTAATGAAAAACTGTTTTTT.

J is TRBJ1-6 and V is TRBV6-1; D not certain. V was cut by 8 bases and J by 6 bases, with 20 bases left in between. Germline CDR1 and CDR2: MNHNS and SASEGT. The CDR3 is 16 residues long. CDR3 protein: CASGSETRRFNSPLHF. The CDR3 DNA is TGTGCCAGCGGCTCGGAAACCCGGCGGTTTAATTCACCCCTCCACTTT.